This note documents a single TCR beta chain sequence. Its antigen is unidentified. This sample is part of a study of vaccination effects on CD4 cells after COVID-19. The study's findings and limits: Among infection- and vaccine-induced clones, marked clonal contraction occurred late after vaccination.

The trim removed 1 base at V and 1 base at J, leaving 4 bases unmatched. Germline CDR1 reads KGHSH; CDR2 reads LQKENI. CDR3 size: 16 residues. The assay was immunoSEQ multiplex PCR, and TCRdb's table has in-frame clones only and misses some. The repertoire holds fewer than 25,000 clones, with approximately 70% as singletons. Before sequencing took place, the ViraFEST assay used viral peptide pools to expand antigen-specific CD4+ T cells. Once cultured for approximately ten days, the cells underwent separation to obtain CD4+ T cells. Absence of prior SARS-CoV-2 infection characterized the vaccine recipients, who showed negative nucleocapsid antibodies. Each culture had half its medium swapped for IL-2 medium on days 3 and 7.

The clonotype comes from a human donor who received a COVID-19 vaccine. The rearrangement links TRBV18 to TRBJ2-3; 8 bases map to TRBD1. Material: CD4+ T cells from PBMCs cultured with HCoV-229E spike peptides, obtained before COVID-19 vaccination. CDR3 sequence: CASSPLGTGRTDTQYF. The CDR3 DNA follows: TGTGCCAGCTCACCACTAGGGACAGGACGCACAGATACGCAGTATTTT.